The 7 T cell receptor beta chains given below trace back to one sample, sequenced in a study of blood T cells in healthy people across ages (dated by TCRdb to between 2014 and 2017). The method was 5' RACE. The sequencer was an Illumina HiSeq 2500. A second about 7 to 12 cycle PCR used a sample-barcoded 5' primer and a J-beta primer mix. TCRdb reworked the public reads: Q25 trimming with fastp, MiXCR clone assembly, productive beta chains retained. Entries that share a CDR3 protein sequence are merged under the most common genes and DNA. Recorded for this sample are approximately 800,000 distinct CDR3 sequences; 58% of them occurred a single time. The ten largest account for 22% of the sample. The sequencing sample was made of blood. The origin of the receptors is a man under 40 in good health.

The chain uses TRBV12-3 or TRBV12-4 and TRBJ1-5, with D unclear. Trimming shortened V by 6 bases and J by 3 bases, and 18 bases separated the two germline ends. The CDR3 consists of 16 residues. The CDR3 spells CASSLRAYTTNQPQHF. CDR3 coding DNA: TGTGCCAGCAGCCTAAGGGCCTACACTACCAATCAGCCCCAGCATTTT.

This clonotype has more than one count but fewer than ten. The chain has TRBV7-9 and TRBJ2-3; 9 positions match TRBD1. The CDR3 is made up of 15 amino acids. J lost 2 bases, V lost 5 bases, and 5 bases had no gene match. Germline V gene data show CDR1 as SEHNR and CDR2 as FQNEAQ (reference sequence). CDR3 in DNA: TGTGCCAGCAGCCGGGGACAGGGAGCCACAGATACGCAGTATTTT. Translated: CASSRGQGATDTQYF.

The CDR3 loop reads CSVPSSGQKGNEQFF. The CDR3 nucleotides are TGCAGCGTTCCGTCCTCGGGGCAGAAAGGCAATGAGCAGTTCTTC. The gene calls are TRBV29-1 and TRBJ2-1, with D perhaps assigned TRBD1 or TRBD2 (5 bases each). V shed 5 bases and J shed 6 bases, with 20 bases lying between them. The germline gives CDR1 SQVTM, CDR2 ANQGSEA. The CDR3 sequence is 15 residues long.

V usage is TRBV21-1 and J usage is TRBJ1-5; no check of the table's D call, TRBD1, against the DNA was made. TRBV21-1 is classified as a pseudogene. The CDR3 has 16 residues. CDR3 protein: CASSKGEGASNQPQHF. The CDR3 DNA reads TGTGCCAGCAGCAAAGGGGAGGGGGCCTCCAATCAGCCCCAGCATTTT.

The V and J genes are TRBV11-1 and TRBJ2-3; D might be TRBD2 (6 bases). The CDR3 runs to 14 residues. Per the germline V gene, CDR1 is SGHAT and CDR2 is FQDESV (reference sequence). V lost 0 bases and J lost 4, with 8 bases in between. The CDR3 DNA sequence: TGTGCCAGCAGCTTAGCACTAGCCCCAGATACGCAGTATTTT. Translated: CASSLALAPDTQYF.

This clonotype turned up a few times. This chain connects TRBV5-1 to TRBJ2-5; no definite D call. Germline V CDR1 and CDR2: SGHRS, YFSETQ. This CDR3 contains 15 residues. Trimming cost V 1 base and J 0 bases, with 10 bases left between them. CDR3 nucleotides: TGCGCCAGCAGCTTGTTTCCCGGGTACCAAGAGACCCAGTACTTC. It encodes CASSLFPGYQETQYF.

CDR3 sequence (DNA): TGTGCCAGCAGCTGGGAGGATGAGCAGTACTTC. Its protein is CASSWEDEQYF. V gene TRBV11-1 combines with J gene TRBJ2-5, with TRBD2 as a possible D gene (6 bases). CDR3 size: 11 residues. Germline V CDR1 and CDR2: SGHAT, FQDESV (reference sequence). V was shortened by 4 bases and J by 11 bases, with 11 bases between the two germline ends. Complete variable domain (other parts from reference TRBV11-1 and TRBJ2-5): EAEVAQSPRYKITEKSQAVAFWCDPISGHATLYWYRQILGQGPELLVQFQDESVVDDSQLPKDRFSAERLKGVDSTLKIQPAELGDSAMYLCASSWEDEQYFGPGTRLLVL.